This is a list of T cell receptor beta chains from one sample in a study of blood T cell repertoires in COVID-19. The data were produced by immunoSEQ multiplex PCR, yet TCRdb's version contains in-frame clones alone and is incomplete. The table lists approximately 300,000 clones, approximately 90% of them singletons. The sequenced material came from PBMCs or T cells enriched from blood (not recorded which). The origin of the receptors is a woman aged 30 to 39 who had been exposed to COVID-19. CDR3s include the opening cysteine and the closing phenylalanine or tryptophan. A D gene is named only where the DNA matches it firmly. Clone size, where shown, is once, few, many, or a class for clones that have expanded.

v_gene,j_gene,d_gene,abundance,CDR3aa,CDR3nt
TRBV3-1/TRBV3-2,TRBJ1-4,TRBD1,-,CASSPGQVGEKLFF,TGTGCCAGCAGCCCGGGACAGGTTGGTGAAAAACTGTTTTTT
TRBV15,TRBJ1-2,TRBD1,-,CATSRTDRENYGYTF,TGTGCCACCAGCAGAACAGACAGGGAGAACTATGGCTACACCTTC
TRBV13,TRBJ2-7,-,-,CASSSSREQYF,TGTGCCAGCAGCTCCTCCCGGGAGCAGTACTTC
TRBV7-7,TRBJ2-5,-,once,CASSLVVGPAETQYF,TGTGCCAGCAGCTTAGTTGTGGGGCCGGCGGAGACCCAGTACTTC
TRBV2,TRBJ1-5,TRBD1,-,CASSPDRGNQPQHF,TGTGCCAGCAGCCCGGACAGGGGCAATCAGCCCCAGCATTTT
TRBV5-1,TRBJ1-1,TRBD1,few,CASSSGTNRGTEAFF,TGCGCCAGCAGCTCGGGAACAAACAGGGGCACTGAAGCTTTCTTT
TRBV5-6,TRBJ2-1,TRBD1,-,CASSFGTGAFMEQFF,TGTGCCAGCAGCTTCGGGACAGGGGCTTTCATGGAACAGTTCTTC
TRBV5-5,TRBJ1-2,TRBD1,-,CASSLGTGDGYTF,TGTGCCAGCAGCTTGGGGACAGGGGATGGCTACACCTTC
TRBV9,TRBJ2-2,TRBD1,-,CASSAGTGVTGELFF,TGTGCCAGCAGCGCCGGGACAGGGGTCACCGGGGAGCTGTTTTTT
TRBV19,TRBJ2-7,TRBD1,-,CASSIGQGSYEQYF,TGTGCCAGTAGTATCGGACAGGGTTCCTACGAGCAGTACTTC
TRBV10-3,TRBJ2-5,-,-,CAIRPSGPQETQYF,TGTGCCATCAGGCCGAGCGGCCCCCAAGAGACCCAGTACTTC
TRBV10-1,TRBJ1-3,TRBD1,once,CASGTASGNTIYF,TGCGCCAGCGGGACAGCCTCTGGAAACACCATATATTTT
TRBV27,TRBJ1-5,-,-,CASSLFGGRDQPQHF,TGTGCCAGCAGTTTATTTGGAGGTAGGGATCAGCCCCAGCATTTT
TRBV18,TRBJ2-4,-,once,CASSPDTLIQYF,TGTGCCAGCTCACCCGACACTTTAATTCAGTACTTC
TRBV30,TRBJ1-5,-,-,CAWSVSSSNQPQHF,TGTGCCTGGAGTGTAAGCTCTAGCAATCAGCCCCAGCATTTT
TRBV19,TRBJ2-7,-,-,CASSTGHWYEQYF,TGTGCCAGTAGTACAGGGCATTGGTACGAGCAGTACTTC
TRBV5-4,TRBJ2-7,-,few,CASSSHGGAYEQYF,TGTGCCAGCAGCTCCCACGGGGGAGCCTACGAGCAGTACTTC
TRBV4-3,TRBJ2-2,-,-,CASSWEAGELFF,TGCGCCAGCAGCTGGGAGGCCGGGGAGCTGTTTTTT
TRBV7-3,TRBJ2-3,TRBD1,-,CASSPGQGSTDTQYF,TGTGCCAGCAGCCCTGGACAGGGCAGCACAGATACGCAGTATTTT
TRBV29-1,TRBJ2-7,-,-,CSVGQPYYEQYF,TGCAGCGTTGGACAGCCCTACTACGAGCAGTACTTC
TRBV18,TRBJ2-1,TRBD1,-,CASSPPTGGDYNEQFF,TGTGCCAGCTCACCACCGACAGGGGGCGACTACAATGAGCAGTTCTTC
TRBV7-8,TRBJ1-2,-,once,CASSLASGQKLAYGYTF,TGTGCCAGCAGCTTAGCGTCTGGTCAGAAATTGGCCTATGGCTACACCTTC
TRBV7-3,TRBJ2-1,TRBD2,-,CASSYSGGAMYNEQFF,TGTGCCAGCAGCTACAGCGGGGGCGCTATGTACAATGAGCAGTTCTTC
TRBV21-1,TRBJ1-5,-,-,CASSTQKSNSNQPQHF,TGTGCCAGCAGCACACAGAAATCGAATAGCAATCAGCCCCAGCATTTT
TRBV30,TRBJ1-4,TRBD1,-,CAGDRGQGNEKLFF,TGTGCCGGGGACAGGGGGCAGGGTAATGAAAAACTGTTTTTT
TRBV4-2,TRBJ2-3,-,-,CASSRGSGETQYF,TGTGCCAGCAGCCGAGGATCGGGGGAAACGCAGTATTTT
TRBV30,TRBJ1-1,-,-,CAWTQGSLNTEAFF,TGTGCCTGGACGCAGGGCAGCCTGAACACTGAAGCTTTCTTT
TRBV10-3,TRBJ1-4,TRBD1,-,CAISEGTGKNEKLFF,TGTGCCATCAGTGAGGGGACAGGGAAAAATGAAAAACTGTTTTTT
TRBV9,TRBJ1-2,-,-,CASSVGGPRGYTF,TGTGCCAGCAGCGTAGGGGGCCCTCGAGGCTACACCTTC
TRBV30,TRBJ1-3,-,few,CAWSVNGRNTIYF,TGTGCCTGGAGTGTTAACGGTCGAAACACCATATATTTT
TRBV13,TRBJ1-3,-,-,CASALLFKEPGNTIYF,TGTGCCAGCGCCCTCCTGTTTAAGGAGCCTGGAAACACCATATATTTT
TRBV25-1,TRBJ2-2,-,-,CASSETSISGELFF,TGTGCCAGCAGTGAAACGAGCATCTCCGGGGAGCTGTTTTTT
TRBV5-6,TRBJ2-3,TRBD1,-,CASSPGQVSTDTQYF,TGTGCCAGCAGCCCGGGACAGGTTAGCACAGATACGCAGTATTTT
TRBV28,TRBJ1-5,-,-,CASSFRRGSRPQHF,TGTGCCAGCAGTTTTAGGAGGGGAAGTCGGCCCCAGCATTTT
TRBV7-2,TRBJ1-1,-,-,CASSLAFGVGNTEAFF,TGTGCCAGCAGCTTAGCCTTCGGGGTAGGAAACACTGAAGCTTTCTTT
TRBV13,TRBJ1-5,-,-,CASSLAGNNQPQHF,TGTGCCAGCAGCTTAGCCGGGAACAATCAGCCCCAGCATTTT
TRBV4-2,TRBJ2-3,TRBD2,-,CASSQVSAGTSGGVWPSTDTQYF,TGTGCCAGCAGCCAAGTTTCCGCCGGGACTAGCGGGGGGGTTTGGCCTAGCACAGATACGCAGTATTTT
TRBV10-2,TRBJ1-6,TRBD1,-,CASTSPPGGGSPLHF,TGCGCCAGCACCTCCCCCCCAGGGGGTGGTTCACCCCTCCACTTT
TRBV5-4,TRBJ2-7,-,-,CASSMDRVPTDEQYF,TGTGCCAGCAGCATGGACCGGGTTCCCACCGACGAGCAGTACTTC
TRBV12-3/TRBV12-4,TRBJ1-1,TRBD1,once,CASSPQGSTFF,TGTGCCAGCAGCCCACAGGGGTCGACTTTCTTT
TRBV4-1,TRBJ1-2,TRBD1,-,CASNPVGQGLSNYGYTF,TGCGCCAGCAACCCCGTGGGACAGGGCTTGTCTAACTATGGCTACACCTTC
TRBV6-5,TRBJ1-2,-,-,CASRVDKNYGYTF,TGTGCCAGCAGGGTGGACAAAAACTATGGCTACACCTTC
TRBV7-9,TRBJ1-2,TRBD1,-,CASSAQGPYGYTF,TGTGCCAGCAGCGCACAGGGGCCCTATGGCTACACCTTC
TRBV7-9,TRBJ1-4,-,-,CASSLANTEEKLFF,TGTGCCAGCAGCTTAGCGAATACTGAGGAAAAACTGTTTTTT
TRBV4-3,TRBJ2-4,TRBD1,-,CASSRDRALAKNIQYF,TGCGCCAGCAGCCGAGACAGGGCCCTAGCCAAAAACATTCAGTACTTC
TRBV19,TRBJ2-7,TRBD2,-,CASSPLAGATLYEQYF,TGTGCCAGTAGTCCGCTAGCGGGGGCCACACTATACGAGCAGTACTTC
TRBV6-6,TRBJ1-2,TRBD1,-,CASAQPGQGGYGYTF,TGTGCCAGTGCTCAGCCCGGACAGGGTGGGTATGGCTACACCTTC
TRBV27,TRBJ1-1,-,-,CASGVNTEAFF,TGTGCCAGCGGAGTGAACACTGAAGCTTTCTTT
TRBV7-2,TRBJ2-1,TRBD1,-,CASSPSRDRDNEQFF,TGTGCCAGCAGCCCTTCTCGGGACAGGGACAATGAGCAGTTCTTC
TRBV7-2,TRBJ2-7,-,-,CASSPRQTSHEQYF,TGTGCCAGCAGCCCTAGGCAGACGTCACACGAGCAGTACTTC
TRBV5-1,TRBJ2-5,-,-,CASSLDRLKETQYF,TGCGCCAGCAGCTTGGACAGGCTTAAAGAGACCCAGTACTTC